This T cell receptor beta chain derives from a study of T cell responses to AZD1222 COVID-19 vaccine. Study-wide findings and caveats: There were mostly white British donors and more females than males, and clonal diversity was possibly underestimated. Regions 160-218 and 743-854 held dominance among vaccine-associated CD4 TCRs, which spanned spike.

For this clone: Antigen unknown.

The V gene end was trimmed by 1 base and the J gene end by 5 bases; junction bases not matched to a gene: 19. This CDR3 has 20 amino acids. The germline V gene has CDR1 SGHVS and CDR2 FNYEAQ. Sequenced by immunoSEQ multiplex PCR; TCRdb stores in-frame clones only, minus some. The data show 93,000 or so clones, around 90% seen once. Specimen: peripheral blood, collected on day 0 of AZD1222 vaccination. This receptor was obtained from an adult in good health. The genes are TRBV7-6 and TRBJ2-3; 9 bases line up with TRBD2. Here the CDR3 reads CASSLDRDLKASGDLDTQYF. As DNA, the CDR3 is TGTGCCAGCAGCTTAGACCGGGACTTGAAGGCTAGCGGGGATTTAGATACGCAGTATTTT.